The rows below give T cell receptor beta chains drawn from one sample of a study of T-cell memory formation after mild COVID-19. Each CDR3 protein is one row after TCRdb ran MiXCR on the 5' RACE reads. This sample has about 200,000 distinct CDR3 sequences; about 9.2% occur once, and the top ten carry 3.5% to 4%. Source material: PBMCs or a T cell subset sorted from them (not recorded which). These receptors were collected from a man aged 18 to 35 who had mild COVID-19 (a few samples of this study predate the infection). Cell type and time point are not known. The CDR3 runs from the conserved cysteine through the conserved F or W. The order of the fields is clone size, J gene, D gene, V gene, CDR3 protein, CDR3 DNA. D genes are given only for firm matches. The size of a clone is reported for some rows only, either as once, few or many, or as a class for expanded clones.

>few|TRBJ1-2|NA|TRBV7-9
CASSFLGTENYGYTF
TGTGCCAGCAGCTTCCTGGGGACCGAGAACTATGGCTACACCTTC
>few|TRBJ1-4|TRBD1|TRBV6-5
CASSPLGVPGGKLFF
TGTGCCAGCAGCCCCCTCGGGGTCCCAGGGGGAAAACTGTTTTTT
>NA|TRBJ1-2|TRBD1|TRBV5-1
CDSSLVGDRVVSGYTF
TGCGACAGCAGCTTGGTTGGGGACAGGGTGGTTTCTGGCTACACCTTC
>NA|TRBJ1-1|NA|TRBV6-1
CASSREENTEAFF
TGTGCCAGCAGTAGAGAAGAGAACACTGAAGCTTTCTTT
>once|TRBJ1-2|NA|TRBV29-1
CSVERIYRDNTPYGYTF
TGCAGCGTTGAGCGGATATACCGGGACAACACTCCCTATGGCTACACCTTC
>many|TRBJ1-6|NA|TRBV12-3/TRBV12-4
CASSPIQDSPLHF
TGTGCCAGCAGCCCAATACAAGATTCACCCCTCCACTTT
>many|TRBJ1-4|TRBD1|TRBV20-1
CGLQGFVSEKLFF
TGCGGGCTACAGGGGTTCGTGAGTGAAAAACTGTTTTTT
>many|TRBJ2-7|NA|TRBV29-1
CSVEDRRESYEQYF
TGCAGCGTTGAAGATCGGAGGGAATCCTACGAGCAGTACTTC
>NA|TRBJ1-5|NA|TRBV2
CASSESGGAGQPQHF
TGTGCCAGCAGTGAATCTGGGGGCGCAGGGCAGCCCCAGCATTTT
>NA|TRBJ1-2|NA|TRBV7-2
CASSLVDWEPFYGYTF
TGTGCCAGCAGCTTAGTCGATTGGGAGCCCTTCTATGGCTACACCTTC
>few|TRBJ2-3|NA|TRBV6-2/TRBV6-3
CASSYRATDTQYF
TGTGCCAGCAGTTACCGCGCCACAGATACGCAGTATTTT
>many|TRBJ2-2|NA|TRBV5-1
CASSPNPTGRTGELFF
TGCGCCAGCAGCCCCAACCCGACAGGTCGTACCGGGGAGCTGTTTTTT
>few|TRBJ1-1|NA|TRBV20-1
CSGSRSFATEAFF
TGCAGTGGGTCCAGGAGTTTTGCCACTGAAGCTTTCTTT
>few|TRBJ2-5|TRBD1|TRBV7-3
CASSLGGSNQETQYF
TGTGCCAGCAGCCTAGGGGGCAGTAACCAAGAGACCCAGTACTTC
>many|TRBJ2-5|TRBD1|TRBV6-2/TRBV6-3
CASSGQGSETQYF
TGTGCCAGCAGTGGACAGGGTTCAGAGACCCAGTACTTC
>NA|TRBJ1-2|NA|TRBV6-1
CASSLPSVDYGYTF
TGTGCCAGCAGCCTCCCATCCGTAGACTATGGCTACACCTTC
>NA|TRBJ2-7|TRBD2|TRBV18
CASSPGFGLAVYEQYF
TGTGCCAGCTCACCGGGATTCGGACTAGCGGTTTACGAGCAGTACTTC
>NA|TRBJ2-3|NA|TRBV4-1
CASSHIRDTQYF
TGCGCCAGCAGCCACATTCGGGATACGCAGTATTTT
>NA|TRBJ2-5|NA|TRBV29-1
CSVKTRGETQYF
TGCAGCGTTAAAACGCGAGGGGAGACCCAGTACTTC
>NA|TRBJ2-5|NA|TRBV7-8
CASSSQLDPAGETQYF
TGTGCCAGCAGCTCTCAACTCGACCCGGCGGGAGAGACCCAGTACTTC
>few|TRBJ1-2|NA|TRBV5-1
CASSLDRVGGYTF
TGCGCCAGCAGCTTGGACAGGGTCGGTGGCTACACCTTC
>few|TRBJ2-7|TRBD1|TRBV9
CASSVGGTVYEQYF
TGTGCCAGCAGCGTAGGGGGGACAGTTTACGAGCAGTACTTC
>many|TRBJ2-1|TRBD1|TRBV20-1
CSAPPAAGGYNEQFF
TGCAGTGCACCGCCCGCGGCAGGGGGCTACAATGAGCAGTTCTTC
>NA|TRBJ2-1|TRBD2|TRBV5-1
CASRTSGGASYNEQFF
TGCGCCAGCAGAACTAGCGGGGGGGCGAGCTACAATGAGCAGTTCTTC
>NA|TRBJ1-2|TRBD1|TRBV24-1
CATSAGTVYGYTF
TGTGCCACCAGCGCGGGGACAGTCTATGGCTACACCTTC